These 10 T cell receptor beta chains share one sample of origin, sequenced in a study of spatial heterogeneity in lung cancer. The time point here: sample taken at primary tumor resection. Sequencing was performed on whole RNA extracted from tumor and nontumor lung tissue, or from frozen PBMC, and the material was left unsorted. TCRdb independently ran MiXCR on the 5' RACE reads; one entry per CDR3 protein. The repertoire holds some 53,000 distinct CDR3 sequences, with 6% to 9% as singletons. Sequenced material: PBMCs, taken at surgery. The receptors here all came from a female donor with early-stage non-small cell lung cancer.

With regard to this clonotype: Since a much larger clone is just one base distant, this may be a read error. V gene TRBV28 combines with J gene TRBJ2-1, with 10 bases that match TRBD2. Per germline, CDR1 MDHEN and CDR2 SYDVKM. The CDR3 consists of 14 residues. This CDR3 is CASALAGDYSEQFF. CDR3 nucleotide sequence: TGTGCCAGCGCCCTAGCGGGGGACTACAGTGAGCAGTTCTTC.

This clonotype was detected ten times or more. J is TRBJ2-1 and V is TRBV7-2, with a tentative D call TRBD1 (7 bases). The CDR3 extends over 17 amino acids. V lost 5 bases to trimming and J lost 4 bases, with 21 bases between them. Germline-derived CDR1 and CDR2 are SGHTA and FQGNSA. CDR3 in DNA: TGTGCCAGCAGCCCAAGGCGGGGTGGGACAGATTACAATGAGCAGTTCTTC. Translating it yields CASSPRRGGTDYNEQFF.

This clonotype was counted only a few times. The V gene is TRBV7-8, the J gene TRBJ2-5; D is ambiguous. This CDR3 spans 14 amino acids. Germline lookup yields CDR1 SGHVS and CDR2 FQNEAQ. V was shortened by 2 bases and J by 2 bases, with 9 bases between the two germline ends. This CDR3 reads CASSLSTSQETQYF. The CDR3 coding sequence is TGTGCCAGCAGCTTATCTACTTCTCAAGAGACCCAGTACTTC. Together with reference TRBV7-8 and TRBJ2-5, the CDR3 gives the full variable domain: GAGVSQSPRYKVAKRGQDVALRCDPISGHVSLFWYQQALGQGPEFLTYFQNEAQLDKSGLPSDRFFAERPEGSVSTLKIQRTQQEDSAVYLCASSLSTSQETQYFGPGTRLLVL.

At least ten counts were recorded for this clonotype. CDR3 sequence (DNA): TGTGCCAGCAGTTTAAGTCCGGGAAGAACTGAAGCTTTCTTT. It is translated as CASSLSPGRTEAFF. The V and J genes are TRBV28 and TRBJ1-1; no firm D call. Trimming removed 2 bases from V and 5 bases from J, with 12 bases in between. Germline CDR1 MDHEN, CDR2 SYDVKM. This CDR3 region has 14 residues.

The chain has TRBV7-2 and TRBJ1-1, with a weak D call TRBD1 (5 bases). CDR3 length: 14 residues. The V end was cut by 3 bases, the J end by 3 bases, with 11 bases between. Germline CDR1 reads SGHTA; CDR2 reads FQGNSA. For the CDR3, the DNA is TGTGCCAGCAGCTTCCAGGGCTTGTACACTGAAGCTTTCTTT. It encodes CASSFQGLYTEAFF.

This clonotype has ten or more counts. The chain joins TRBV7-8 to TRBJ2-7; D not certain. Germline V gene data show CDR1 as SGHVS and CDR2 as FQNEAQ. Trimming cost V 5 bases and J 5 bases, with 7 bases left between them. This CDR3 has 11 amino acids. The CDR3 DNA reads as TGTGCCAGCAGCCCCCTTGACGAGCAGTACTTC. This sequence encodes CASSPLDEQYF. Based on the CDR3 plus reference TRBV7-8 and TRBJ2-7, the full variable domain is GAGVSQSPRYKVAKRGQDVALRCDPISGHVSLFWYQQALGQGPEFLTYFQNEAQLDKSGLPSDRFFAERPEGSVSTLKIQRTQQEDSAVYLCASSPLDEQYFGPGTRLTVT.

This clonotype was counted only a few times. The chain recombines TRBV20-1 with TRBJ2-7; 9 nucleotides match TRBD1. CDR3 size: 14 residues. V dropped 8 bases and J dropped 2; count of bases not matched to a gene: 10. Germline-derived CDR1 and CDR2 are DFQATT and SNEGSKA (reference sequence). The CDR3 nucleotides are TGCAGTTATCAGAGGGACAGGGTCACCTACGAGCAGTACTTC. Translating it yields CSYQRDRVTYEQYF.

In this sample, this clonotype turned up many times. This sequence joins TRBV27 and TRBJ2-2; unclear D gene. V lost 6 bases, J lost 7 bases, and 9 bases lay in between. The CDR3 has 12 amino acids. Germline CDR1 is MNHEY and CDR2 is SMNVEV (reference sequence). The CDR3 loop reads CASRNFVGELFF. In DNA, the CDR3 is TGTGCCAGCAGAAATTTTGTCGGGGAGCTGTTTTTT.

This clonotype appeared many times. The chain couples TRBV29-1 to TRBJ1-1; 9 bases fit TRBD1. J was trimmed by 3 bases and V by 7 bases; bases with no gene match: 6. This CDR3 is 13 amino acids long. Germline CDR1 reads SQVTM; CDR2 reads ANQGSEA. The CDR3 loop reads CSAARTGDTEAFF. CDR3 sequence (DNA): TGCAGCGCTGCCCGGACAGGGGACACTGAAGCTTTCTTT.

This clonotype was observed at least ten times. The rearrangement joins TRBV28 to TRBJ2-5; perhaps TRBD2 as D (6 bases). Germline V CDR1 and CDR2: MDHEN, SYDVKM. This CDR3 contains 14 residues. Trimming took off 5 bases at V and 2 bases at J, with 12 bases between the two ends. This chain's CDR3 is CASSPLAAQETQYF. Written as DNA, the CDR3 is TGTGCCAGCAGTCCCTTAGCGGCGCAAGAGACCCAGTACTTC.